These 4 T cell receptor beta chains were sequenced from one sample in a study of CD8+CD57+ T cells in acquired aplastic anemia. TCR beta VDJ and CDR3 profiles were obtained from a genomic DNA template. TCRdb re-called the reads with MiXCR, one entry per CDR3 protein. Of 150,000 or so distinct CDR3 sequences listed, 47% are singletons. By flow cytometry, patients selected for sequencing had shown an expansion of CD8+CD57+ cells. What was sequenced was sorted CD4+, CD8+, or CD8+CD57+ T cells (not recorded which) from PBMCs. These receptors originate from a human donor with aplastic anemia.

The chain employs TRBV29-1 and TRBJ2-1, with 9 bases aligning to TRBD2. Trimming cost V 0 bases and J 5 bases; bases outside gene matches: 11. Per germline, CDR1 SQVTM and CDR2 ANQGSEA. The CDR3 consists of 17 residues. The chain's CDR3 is CSVEDFSSSGTNNEQFF. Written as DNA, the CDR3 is TGCAGCGTTGAAGATTTTTCGTCTAGCGGGACGAACAATGAGCAGTTCTTC.

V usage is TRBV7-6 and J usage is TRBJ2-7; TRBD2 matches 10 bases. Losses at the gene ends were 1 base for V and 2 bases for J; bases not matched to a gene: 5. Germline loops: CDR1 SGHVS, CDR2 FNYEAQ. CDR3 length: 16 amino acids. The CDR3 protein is CASSLVSSGGAYEQYF. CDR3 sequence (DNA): TGTGCCAGCAGCTTAGTATCGAGCGGGGGGGCCTACGAGCAGTACTTC.

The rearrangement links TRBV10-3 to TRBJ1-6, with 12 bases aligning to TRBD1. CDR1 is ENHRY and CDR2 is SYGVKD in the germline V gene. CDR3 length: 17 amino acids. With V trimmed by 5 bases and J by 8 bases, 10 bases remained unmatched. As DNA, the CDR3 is TGTGCCATCAGTCCTATGGCGGGGGACAGGGGGCATTCACCCCTCCACTTT. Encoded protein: CAISPMAGDRGHSPLHF.

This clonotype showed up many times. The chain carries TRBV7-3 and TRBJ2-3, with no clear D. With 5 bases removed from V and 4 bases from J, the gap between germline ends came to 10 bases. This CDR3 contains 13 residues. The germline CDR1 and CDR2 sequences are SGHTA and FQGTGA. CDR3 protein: CASSDPSADTQYF. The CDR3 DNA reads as TGTGCCAGCAGCGACCCGTCAGCAGATACGCAGTATTTT. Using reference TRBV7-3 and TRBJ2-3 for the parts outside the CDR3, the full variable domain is GAGVSQTPSNKVTEKGKYVELRCDPISGHTALYWYRQSLGQGPEFLIYFQGTGAADDSGLPNDRFFAVRPEGSVSTLKIQRTERGDSAVYLCASSDPSADTQYFGPGTRLTVL.